The sample holds many counts of the clone carrying this T cell receptor beta chain. The antigen is undetermined. The data stem from a study of molecular identifiers for immune sequencing clone quantification. The CDR3 extends over 15 amino acids. V lost 2 bases and J lost 2, with 10 bases in between. Naive CD8 T cells were FACS-sorted by CD8+CD4-CCR7+CD45RA+ markers. Findings and limits, study-wide: Even with about a million naive cells present, spiked Jurkat TCR RNA from one cell was reportedly detectable. Clones of above 20 RNA copies carried over 97% of effector molecules; in naive cells they carried under 1%.

Generation of bulk TCR libraries relied on previously described methods and listed TCR primers. Each CDR3 protein gets one entry after TCRdb re-called the PCR reads with MiXCR. This table holds more than 550,000 distinct CDR3 sequences, over 25% found once. The clonotype was recovered from a human donor in good health. Some libraries in this study had Jurkat cell RNA spiked in. Sequenced material: naive CD8+ T cells from blood, with Jurkat cell RNA spiked in. The sample's subset: FACS-sorted CD8+CD4-CCR7+CD45RA+ naive T cells. This chain connects TRBV12-3 or TRBV12-4 to TRBJ1-5; D is unclear. The CDR3 spells CASSLSSIGNQPQHF. The DNA of the CDR3 is TGTGCCAGCAGTTTAAGTTCGATTGGCAATCAGCCCCAGCATTTT.